Listed below are T cell receptor beta chains from one sample, sequenced in a study of blood T cell repertoires in COVID-19. Sequencing used immunoSEQ multiplex PCR; TCRdb keeps in-frame clones, though not all of them. The table shows about 200,000 clones, with about 83% occurring only once. The sample taken for sequencing was PBMCs or T cells enriched from blood (not recorded which). The receptors originated from a man aged 40-55 years with acute COVID-19. CDR3s include the opening cysteine and the closing phenylalanine or tryptophan. The order of the fields is J gene, D gene, CDR3 length, clone size, V gene, CDR3 DNA, CDR3 protein. D genes are given only for firm matches. Only part of the rows carry a size: once, few, many, or a class if the clone is expanded.

TRBJ2-7 TRBD2 14 few TRBV9 TGTGCCAGCAGCGTTATAGCGGGAGTTGGGGAGCAGTACTTC CASSVIAGVGEQYF
TRBJ1-5 - 14 - TRBV4-3 TGCGCCAGCAGCCAAGCAAGCGTAAATCAGCCCCAGCATTTT CASSQASVNQPQHF
TRBJ2-5 TRBD2 15 - TRBV6-6 TGTGCCAGCAGTTACACGCGGGAGGGCGGAGAGACCCAGTACTTC CASSYTREGGETQYF
TRBJ1-6 TRBD1 15 once TRBV5-6 TGTGCCAGCAGCCTACCGGGACAGGGAAATTCACCCCTCCACTTT CASSLPGQGNSPLHF
TRBJ2-1 - 14 - TRBV19 TGTGCCAGTAGTGGGACTGGGGCCTACAATGAGCAGTTCTTC CASSGTGAYNEQFF
TRBJ2-1 TRBD2 16 - TRBV5-5 TGTGCCAGCAGCGCAGGACTAGCCGCTACTTACAATGAGCAGTTCTTC CASSAGLAATYNEQFF
TRBJ2-2 TRBD2 16 - TRBV5-4 TGTGCCAGCAGCTTGGAGAGCGGGAGGCGGGCCGGGGAGCTGTTTTTT CASSLESGRRAGELFF
TRBJ1-1 - 13 - TRBV5-1 TGCGCCAGCAGCCCACAGGGTGACACTGAAGCTTTCTTT CASSPQGDTEAFF
TRBJ2-2 TRBD2 17 few TRBV24-1 TGTGCCACCAGTGATTTGGATCTAGCGGGAGTATCTGGGGAGCTGTTTTTT CATSDLDLAGVSGELFF
TRBJ2-7 - 15 - TRBV14 TGTGCCAGCAGCCCGGCGGAACGTCCAGCCTACGAGCAGTACTTC CASSPAERPAYEQYF
TRBJ2-7 - 14 - TRBV13 TGTGCCAGCAGTCATCGTGGGGCCTCAGGCGAGCAGTACTTC CASSHRGASGEQYF
TRBJ2-1 TRBD2 18 - TRBV27 TGTGCCAGCAGTTTATCCGGCGGGGGCCTAGCGGGATTGAATGAGCAGTTCTTC CASSLSGGGLAGLNEQFF
TRBJ2-1 - 13 - TRBV7-2 TGTGCCAGCAGCTTAGGGACAACGAATGAGCAGTTCTTC CASSLGTTNEQFF
TRBJ1-5 - 15 once TRBV7-2 TGTGCCAGCAGACTAGGGAGGTCCAGCAATCAGCCCCAGCATTTT CASRLGRSSNQPQHF
TRBJ1-4 - 14 - TRBV28 TGTGCCAGCAGTTTGGGAGCAACTAATGAAAAACTGTTTTTT CASSLGATNEKLFF
TRBJ1-1 - 13 - TRBV2 TGTGCCAGACAGGGTCTGGGGAACACTGAAGCTTTCTTT CARQGLGNTEAFF